The 23 T cell receptor beta chains given below trace back to one sample, sequenced in a study of immune cell composition in non-small cell lung cancer. Profiled with immunoSEQ multiplex PCR; TCRdb holds only in-frame clones, not every one. Among some 6,600 clones, about four fifths were seen once, and the ten largest hold around 8.6%. The normal lung sample lay at least 3 cm, and maximally far, from the tumour. What was sequenced was non-adjacent lung tissue. These receptors were collected from a human donor with non-small cell lung cancer.

This clone is medium-sized in the sample. The chain joins TRBV6-5 to TRBJ2-2; 11 nucleotides align to TRBD1. The CDR3 consists of 15 residues. Germline V gives CDR1 MNHEY, CDR2 SVGAGI. V shed 6 bases and J 4 bases; nucleotides not matched to a gene: 4. CDR3 amino acids: CASSGQGASTGELFF. The CDR3, as DNA: TGTGCCAGCAGCGGACAGGGGGCGAGCACCGGGGAGCTGTTTTTT.

The chain carries TRBV7-2 and TRBJ1-2, with 7 bases lining up with TRBD1. Germline V CDR1 and CDR2: SGHTA, FQGNSA. The CDR3 is 15 amino acids. V was clipped by 0 bases and J by 7 bases; unmatched bases: 8. CDR3 region: CASSLASRDSSGYTF. In DNA form, the CDR3 reads TGTGCCAGCAGCTTAGCATCCCGGGACAGTTCTGGCTACACCTTC.

The chain has TRBV7-9 and TRBJ1-1, with no clear D. The CDR3 runs 14 residues. Germline assignment: CDR1 SEHNR and CDR2 FQNEAQ (reference sequence). V was trimmed by 5 bases and J by 1 base, leaving 11 bases between them. DNA of the CDR3: TGTGCCAGCAGCGCGGCCGGGTGGAACACTGAAGCTTTCTTT. Translated: CASSAAGWNTEAFF.

This CDR3 is CASSYTGGKGVRQYF. For the CDR3, the DNA is TGTGCCAGCAGTTACACGGGGGGCAAGGGGGTCCGGCAGTACTTC. V is TRBV27 and J is TRBJ2-7; D perhaps matches TRBD2 (7 bases). Germline V gene sequence: CDR1 MNHEY, CDR2 SMNVEV (reference sequence). Trimming removed 4 bases at V and 9 bases at J, with 22 bases between. CDR3 length: 15 amino acids.

The chain employs TRBV30 and TRBJ2-2; 8 nucleotides align to TRBD1. Unmatched junction bases numbered 4, after V lost 3 bases and J lost 4 bases. There are 14 residues in the CDR3. Germline V gives CDR1 GTSNPN, CDR2 SVGIG (reference sequence). The CDR3 nucleotides are TGTGCCTGGAGCGGACAGGGAGGCACCGGGGAGCTGTTTTTT. Its translation is CAWSGQGGTGELFF.

The chain recombines TRBV18 with TRBJ1-2; D is ambiguous. The V gene lost 3 bases and the J gene lost 0 bases, with 8 bases spanning the gap. The V gene's germline CDR1 is KGHSH and CDR2 LQKENI. The CDR3 is 14 amino acids. CDR3 coding DNA: TGTGCCAGCTCACCGGACGGGACTAACTATGGCTACACCTTC. It yields the protein CASSPDGTNYGYTF.

The genes are TRBV9 and TRBJ1-2, with 8 nucleotides matching TRBD1. Germline V gene data show CDR1 as SGDLS and CDR2 as YYNGEE. V dropped 3 bases and J dropped 6; count of bases not matched to a gene: 7. The CDR3 totals 14 residues. The CDR3 protein is CASSAVGQGDGYTF. The CDR3, as DNA: TGTGCCAGCAGCGCCGTAGGACAGGGCGATGGCTACACCTTC.

This clone was counted a few times. The V and J genes are TRBV19 and TRBJ2-2; 9 bases match TRBD2. The trim removed 7 bases at V and 3 bases at J, leaving 6 bases unmatched. Looked up from germline, CDR1 is LNHDA and CDR2 is SQIVND (reference sequence). The CDR3 totals 15 residues. Written as DNA, the CDR3 is TGTGCCAGTACGGGGCGGGGGGGATACACCGGGGAGCTGTTTTTT. It translates to CASTGRGGYTGELFF. The variable domain in full, with the rest retrieved from reference TRBV19 and TRBJ2-2, is DGGITQSPKYLFRKEGQNVTLSCEQNLNHDAMYWYRQDPGQGLRLIYYSQIVNDFQKGDIAEGYSVSREKKESFPLTVTSAQKNPTAFYLCASTGRGGYTGELFFGEGSRLTVL.

The chain uses TRBV4-3 and TRBJ1-5, with no clear D. The CDR3 spans 15 residues. V was clipped by 0 bases and J by 4 bases, with 10 bases between them. Germline V gives CDR1 LGHNA, CDR2 YSLEER. DNA for the CDR3: TGCGCCAGCAGCCAAGATATACAGCCAAATCAGCCCCAGCATTTT. It encodes CASSQDIQPNQPQHF.

This chain connects TRBV7-9 to TRBJ1-1; 12 bases fit TRBD1. V trimming: 5 bases; J trimming: 2 bases; junction bases outside the gene matches: 12. Germline lookup yields CDR1 SEHNR and CDR2 FQNEAQ (reference sequence). The CDR3 loop spans 18 amino acids. The CDR3 bases are TGTGCCAGCAGCCGCAGACCCGGGACAGGGGGCCTCAACACTGAAGCTTTCTTT. The encoded protein is CASSRRPGTGGLNTEAFF.

The chain is built from TRBV4-1 and TRBJ1-6; D remains unclear. Per germline, CDR1 MGHRA and CDR2 YSYEKL. The CDR3 runs to 13 residues. The V and J ends lost 0 bases and 7 bases respectively, with 4 bases between them. The CDR3 reads CASSQDYNSPLHF. CDR3 DNA sequence: TGCGCCAGCAGCCAAGACTACAATTCACCCCTCCACTTT.

The chain recombines TRBV7-2 with TRBJ2-5; 7 bases agree with TRBD1. Germline V lookup: CDR1 SGHTA, CDR2 FQGNSA. The J segment lost 2 bases and the V segment lost 6 bases, leaving 3 bases of the junction unmatched. There are 13 residues in the CDR3. The CDR3 region has the DNA TGTGCCAGCAGTCCCAGGGGGCAAGAGACCCAGTACTTC. As protein: CASSPRGQETQYF.

V gene TRBV18 combines with J gene TRBJ1-4; 11 bases are shared with TRBD1. With 2 bases clipped from V and 5 bases from J, the junction kept 7 bases outside the gene matches. Germline CDR1 is KGHSH and CDR2 is LQKENI. The CDR3 is made up of 17 amino acids. This CDR3 is CASSPSGTGGKNEKLFF. The DNA for the CDR3 is TGTGCCAGCTCACCATCCGGGACAGGGGGAAAGAATGAAAAACTGTTTTTT.

The rearrangement links TRBV10-3 to TRBJ2-7; tentatively, D is TRBD1 (5 bases). Germline V lookup: CDR1 ENHRY, CDR2 SYGVKD. Deletions cut 2 bases from V and 3 bases from J, with 17 bases between. The CDR3 extends over 16 amino acids. The CDR3 loop reads CAISERSGSLSYEQYF. DNA for the CDR3: TGTGCCATCAGTGAGCGATCAGGGTCTTTGAGCTACGAGCAGTACTTC.

The chain joins TRBV19 to TRBJ2-5, with D possibly TRBD2 on 5 matching bases. Germline V CDR1 and CDR2: LNHDA, SQIVND (reference sequence). With 3 bases removed from V and 5 bases from J, the gap between germline ends came to 7 bases. The length of the CDR3 is 12 residues. CDR3 protein: CASSIRGETQYF. As DNA, the CDR3 is TGTGCCAGTAGTATCCGAGGGGAGACCCAGTACTTC.

The J gene is TRBJ2-5, the V gene TRBV30, with TRBD2 matching over 7 bases. The CDR3 runs 14 residues. Germline CDR1 GTSNPN, CDR2 SVGIG (reference sequence). Trimming cost V 7 bases and J 5 bases; bases outside gene matches: 13. CDR3 sequence reads: CASEWGGGGETQYF. CDR3 nucleotides: TGTGCCTCGGAGTGGGGGGGAGGCGGGGAGACCCAGTACTTC.

The V gene is TRBV27, the J gene TRBJ2-7; D is possibly TRBD2 (6 bases). The CDR3 consists of 14 residues. Germline V lookup: CDR1 MNHEY, CDR2 SMNVEV (reference sequence). V lost 7 bases to trimming and J lost 9 bases, with 22 bases between them. The CDR3 DNA follows: TGTGCCAGCAACGCCCGGGGGAGAAGGTCTGTGCAGTACTTC. Amino acid sequence: CASNARGRRSVQYF.

The genes are TRBV5-4 and TRBJ2-1; 14 bases map to TRBD2. Germline trimming cut 2 bases from V and 6 bases from J; bases unmatched to any gene: 4. Germline values: CDR1 SGHNT, CDR2 YYREEE (reference sequence). The CDR3 covers 16 residues. This chain's CDR3 is CASSLGLAGGLNEQFF. The CDR3 bases are TGTGCCAGCAGCTTAGGACTAGCGGGAGGCCTCAATGAGCAGTTCTTC.

CDR3 in amino acids: CASSVRTGTSRYEQYF. The CDR3 DNA sequence: TGTGCCAGCAGCGTAAGGACCGGGACTAGTCGATACGAGCAGTACTTC. This chain uses TRBV9 with TRBJ2-7; 8 bases map to TRBD2. CDR1 and CDR2 (germline): SGDLS, YYNGEE. Unmatched junction bases numbered 10, after V lost 1 base and J lost 4 bases. The length of the CDR3 is 16 residues.

The chain uses TRBV2 and TRBJ2-1; maybe TRBD2 (6 bases). The CDR3 loop spans 14 amino acids. Germline V lookup: CDR1 SNHLY, CDR2 FYNNEI. V was trimmed by 3 bases and J by 3 bases, leaving 9 bases between them. The CDR3 DNA reads as TGTGCCAGCAGTGAGGAGGGAATCTACAATGAGCAGTTCTTC. Translated: CASSEEGIYNEQFF.

The gene calls are TRBV10-3 and TRBJ1-2; 7 bases fit TRBD1. This CDR3 spans 14 amino acids. With 5 bases clipped from V and 2 bases from J, the junction kept 5 bases outside the gene matches. CDR1 and CDR2 (germline): ENHRY, SYGVKD. CDR3 in amino acids: CAISPGQRNYGYTF. The DNA for the CDR3 is TGTGCCATCAGTCCGGGACAGAGGAACTATGGCTACACCTTC.

The table lists this clone with a count of one. This chain uses TRBV7-9 with TRBJ1-5; 9 bases agree with TRBD1. Germline loops: CDR1 SEHNR, CDR2 FQNEAQ (reference sequence). This CDR3 region has 16 residues. V lost 1 base, J lost 6 bases, and 7 bases stayed unmatched. The CDR3 loop reads CASSLGRQGEGQPQHF. In DNA, the CDR3 is TGTGCCAGCAGCTTAGGCCGACAGGGGGAAGGTCAGCCCCAGCATTTT. Together with reference TRBV7-9 and TRBJ1-5, the CDR3 gives the full variable domain: DTGVSQNPRHKITKRGQNVTFRCDPISEHNRLYWYRQTLGQGPEFLTYFQNEAQLEKSRLLSDRFSAERPKGSFSTLEIQRTEQGDSAMYLCASSLGRQGEGQPQHFGDGTRLSIL.

This clone appeared once. One end of the junction fails to match germline, which may point to a read error. This chain joins TRBV5-4 and TRBJ2-5, with D possibly TRBD2 on 5 matching bases. Germline CDR1 is SGHNT and CDR2 is YYREEE (reference sequence). This CDR3 comprises 13 residues. The CDR3 region is CASRLDWEETQYF. The CDR3 bases are TGTGCCAGCAGATTGGACTGGGAGGAGACCCAGTACTTC. Together with reference TRBV5-4 and TRBJ2-5, the CDR3 gives the full variable domain: ETGVTQSPTHLIKTRGQQVTLRCSSQSGHNTVSWYQQALGQGPQFIFQYYREEENGRGNFPPRFSGLQFPNYSSELNVNALELDDSALYLCASRLDWEETQYFGPGTRLLVL.